The clone carrying this TCR beta chain is classed as medium-sized (0.01 to 0.1%). The sample belongs to a study of T and B cells in COVID-19 patients. TRB rearrangements were amplified by multiplex PCR with BIOMED2 TRB-A/B primers. TCRdb recomputed calls from the multiplex PCR reads with MiXCR, one row per CDR3 protein. The data contain over a thousand distinct CDR3 sequences, 21% of them singletons. CDR1 and CDR2 (germline): GTSNPN, SVGIG (reference sequence). The V and J ends lost 2 bases and 2 bases respectively, with 3 bases between them. This CDR3 spans 12 amino acids. TRB was amplified from approximately 250-480 ng of blood genomic DNA.

The chain links TRBV30 to TRBJ1-4, with D hard to call. This receptor was taken from a human donor with active COVID-19. The specimen sequenced was blood. CDR3: CAWSNTNEKLFF. The CDR3 DNA sequence: TGTGCCTGGAGTAATACTAATGAAAAACTGTTTTTT. The whole variable domain, filled in from reference TRBV30 and TRBJ1-4, reads SQTIHQWPATLVQPVGSPLSLECTVEGTSNPNLYWYRQAAGRGLQLLFYSVGIGQISSEVPQNLSASRPQDRQFILSSKKLLLSDSGFYLCAWSNTNEKLFFGSGTQLSVL.